The 20 T cell receptor beta chains below all came from one sample that was sequenced in a study of Ad26.COV2.S vaccination and SARS-CoV-2 variants (dated by TCRdb to 2020 to 2022). According to the study, the label for this sample's treatment or condition signals: 15 to 20 received Ad26.COV2.S at low or high dose, single or two shots; 5 received placebo; per-sample allocation not given. Repertoires of vaccine and placebo recipients were sequenced from samples collected on day 63 after the first injection. Libraries were made using the immunoSEQ multiplex PCR assay. TCRdb's version of the immuneACCESS table is confined to in-frame rearrangements and falls short of the full clone set. An unresolved V gene accounts for under half of the shortfall where checked; the remainder is of unknown origin. Here the sample has 290,000 or so clones; more than 75% occur a single time. The ten largest clonotypes hold approximately 3.4% of the sample.

The sample in question was peripheral blood, obtained in a trial of Ad26.COV2.S vaccine versus placebo. Receptors were obtained from a person aged 18-65 years who received the Ad26.COV2.S COVID-19 vaccine or a placebo.

V usage is TRBV19 and J usage is TRBJ1-1; D call uncertain. Trimming stripped 4 bases from V and 3 bases from J, with 18 bases between. Germline V gene data show CDR1 as LNHDA and CDR2 as SQIVND (reference sequence). The CDR3 is 16 amino acids. The CDR3, as DNA: TGTGCCAGTAGTACCGGACCGACCTGGGGTGACACTGAAGCTTTCTTT. It translates to CASSTGPTWGDTEAFF.

V is TRBV18 and J is TRBJ1-2; maybe TRBD1 (6 bases). The CDR3 is 14 residues long. V lost 2 bases and J lost 8, with 15 bases in between. CDR1 KGHSH and CDR2 LQKENI come from the germline V gene. The CDR3 nucleotides are TGTGCCAGCTCACCAGTCCAGGGGAGAGAGGGCTACACCTTC. It codes for CASSPVQGREGYTF.

V is TRBV5-4 and J is TRBJ2-1; a weak D match, TRBD1 (5 bases). Trimming removed 4 bases from V and 7 bases from J, with 18 bases in between. Germline-derived CDR1 and CDR2 are SGHNT and YYREEE (reference sequence). CDR3 length: 15 residues. DNA for the CDR3: TGTGCCAGCAGCGGTCAGGGTTGGGTAAAAAATGAGCAGTTCTTC. Translated, it gives CASSGQGWVKNEQFF.

The rearrangement joins TRBV5-1 to TRBJ2-5, with D maybe TRBD2 (6 bases). The germline V gene has CDR1 SGHRS and CDR2 YFSETQ. There are 14 residues in the CDR3. The V and J ends lost 4 bases and 2 bases respectively, with 12 bases between them. The CDR3 loop is CASSIGGKQETQYF. In DNA, the CDR3 is TGCGCCAGCAGCATCGGCGGGAAACAAGAGACCCAGTACTTC.

This clone was observed a few times. The gene calls are TRBV5-8 and TRBJ1-2, with no clear D. In germline, CDR1 is SGHTS, CDR2 YDEGEE. With 4 bases removed from V and 5 bases from J, the gap between germline ends came to 18 bases. The CDR3 has 15 residues. The CDR3 bases are TGTGCCAGCAGCCCGGACGGACGAAGTCCTTATGGCTACACCTTC. This codes for CASSPDGRSPYGYTF.

The chain joins TRBV6-2 or TRBV6-3 to TRBJ2-7; D is unclear. Trimming stripped 0 bases from V and 0 bases from J, with 21 bases between. The CDR3 is 19 residues long. Germline CDR1 reads MNHEY; CDR2 reads SVGEGT. The CDR3: CASSYSIRFLVLSSYEQYF. The CDR3 region has the DNA TGTGCCAGCAGTTACTCGATCAGATTCTTGGTCCTGAGCTCCTACGAGCAGTACTTC.

Remarks on this clone: Additional DNA sequences in this sample encode the identical CDR3. V is TRBV5-1 and J is TRBJ1-2; D uncertain. Germline V CDR1 and CDR2: SGHRS, YFSETQ. V was pared by 1 base and J by 2 bases, with 3 bases between. This CDR3 is 12 amino acids long. This chain's CDR3 is CASSLTNYGYTF. In DNA, the CDR3 is TGCGCCAGCAGCTTGACAAACTATGGCTACACCTTC. The full variable domain, with the rest looked up from reference TRBV5-1 and TRBJ1-2, is KAGVTQTPRYLIKTRGQQVTLSCSPISGHRSVSWYQQTPGQGLQFLFEYFSETQRNKGNFPGRFSGRQFSNSRSEMNVSTLELGDSALYLCASSLTNYGYTFGSGTRLTVV.

The chain couples TRBV7-2 to TRBJ1-4; TRBD1 might be the D (5 bases). V was pared by 2 bases and J by 6 bases, with 7 bases between. The CDR3 spans 13 residues. Germline-derived CDR1 and CDR2 are SGHTA and FQGNSA. CDR3 amino acids: CASSLWDYEKLFF. The CDR3 nucleotides read TGTGCCAGCAGCTTATGGGACTATGAAAAACTGTTTTTT.

The chain combines TRBV5-4 with TRBJ1-4, with D unresolved. Trimming removed 2 bases at V and 0 bases at J, with 17 bases between. This CDR3 region has 18 residues. From germline, CDR1 is SGHNT and CDR2 YYREEE (reference sequence). The CDR3 DNA follows: TGTGCCAGCAGCTTTCTTGTAGGGCCCTCGGCAACTAATGAAAAACTGTTTTTT. Translating gives CASSFLVGPSATNEKLFF.

The V gene is TRBV6-2 or TRBV6-3, the J gene TRBJ2-6; D unclear. The germline V gene encodes CDR1 MNHEY and CDR2 SVGEGT. V lost 6 bases and J 2 bases, leaving 8 bases between the germline ends. There are 14 residues in the CDR3. CDR3 loop: CASSLSTGANVLTF. The CDR3, as DNA: TGTGCCAGCAGCTTGTCAACTGGGGCCAACGTCCTGACTTTC.

V gene TRBV5-1 combines with J gene TRBJ2-1; the match to TRBD1 covers 8 bases. V shed 2 bases, J shed 4 bases, and the junction held 8 bases outside the gene matches. Germline V gene data show CDR1 as SGHRS and CDR2 as YFSETQ. The CDR3 extends over 16 amino acids. The CDR3 DNA reads TGCGCCAGCAGCTTAGCCCAGACAGGGGCTTACAATGAGCAGTTCTTC. Its translation is CASSLAQTGAYNEQFF.

The rearrangement links TRBV9 to TRBJ1-2, with D perhaps matching TRBD1 (5 bases). Trimming left V 0 bases short and J 4 bases short, with 13 bases between. The CDR3 consists of 15 residues. CDR1 and CDR2 from the germline V gene are SGDLS and YYNGEE. The DNA of the CDR3 is TGTGCCAGCAGCGTAGTGACGGAGGGGATCTATGGCTACACCTTC. Protein sequence: CASSVVTEGIYGYTF.

CDR3 nucleotides: TGTGCCAGCAGTTACCAGGGTTCTATAACTAATGGCTACACCTTC. Translated, it gives CASSYQGSITNGYTF. V and J are TRBV6-5 and TRBJ1-2; D might be TRBD1 (5 bases). V was clipped by 2 bases and J by 6 bases, with 16 bases between them. CDR3 length equals 15 residues. CDR1 MNHEY and CDR2 SVGAGI come from the germline V gene.

The chain is built from TRBV30 and TRBJ2-3, with 12 bases aligning to TRBD2. Germline CDR1 GTSNPN, CDR2 SVGIG (reference sequence). The CDR3 runs to 15 residues. Trimming removed 4 bases from V and 4 bases from J; junction bases left unmatched: 6. For the CDR3, the DNA is TGTGCCTGGACTCTAGCGGGGGGGCCGTCAGATACGCAGTATTTT. It yields the protein CAWTLAGGPSDTQYF.

The V and J genes are TRBV9 and TRBJ1-3; unclear D gene. The CDR3 covers 15 residues. V was pared by 3 bases and J by 4 bases, with 14 bases between. Germline V lookup: CDR1 SGDLS, CDR2 YYNGEE. CDR3 region: CASSGRVGSGNTIYF. The CDR3 DNA follows: TGTGCCAGCAGCGGTCGGGTCGGGTCGGGAAACACCATATATTTT.

This chain uses TRBV27 with TRBJ1-2; D is perhaps TRBD1 (6 bases). Trimming pared 0 bases from V and 5 bases from J, leaving 7 bases between. Germline assignment: CDR1 MNHEY and CDR2 SMNVEV (reference sequence). This CDR3 has 13 amino acids. The chain's CDR3 is CASSLSTGYGYTF. As DNA, the CDR3 is TGTGCCAGCAGTTTATCCACAGGGTATGGCTACACCTTC.

The genes are TRBV7-2 and TRBJ1-3; D perhaps matches TRBD1 (5 bases). CDR3 size: 17 residues. Germline V gene sequence: CDR1 SGHTA, CDR2 FQGNSA. Trimming removed 10 bases from V and 0 bases from J, with 22 bases in between. This CDR3 reads CATFSPQGSGSGNTIYF. The CDR3 DNA follows: TGTGCCACCTTCTCTCCCCAGGGATCTGGCTCTGGAAACACCATATATTTT.

This clone showed up just once. DNA of the CDR3: TGCAGCGCCGACTACCTGGCAGGGGGAAGAGGAGAGACCCAGTACTTC. Its protein product is CSADYLAGGRGETQYF. This sequence joins TRBV29-1 and TRBJ2-5; TRBD1 agrees at 7 bases. Germline V gene lookup returns CDR1 SQVTM and CDR2 ANQGSEA. J lost 4 bases, V lost 7 bases, and 18 bases had no gene match. The length of the CDR3 is 16 residues. Filled out from reference TRBV29-1 and TRBJ2-5, the complete variable domain reads SAVISQKPSRDICQRGTSLTIQCQVDSQVTMMFWYRQQPGQSLTLIATANQGSEATYESGFVIDKFPISRPNLTFSTLTVSNMSPEDSSIYLCSADYLAGGRGETQYFGPGTRLLVL.

V usage is TRBV6-5 and J usage is TRBJ1-2; 7 nucleotides align to TRBD1. Unmatched junction bases numbered 9, after V lost 8 bases and J lost 0 bases. The germline gives CDR1 MNHEY, CDR2 SVGAGI. The CDR3 has 15 amino acids. This CDR3 reads CASAQGNLANYGYTF. The CDR3 coding sequence is TGTGCCAGCGCACAGGGGAACCTTGCTAACTATGGCTACACCTTC.

The J gene is TRBJ1-5, the V gene TRBV9; TRBD1 might be the D (6 bases). CDR1 SGDLS and CDR2 YYNGEE come from the germline V gene. The CDR3 has 15 residues. V was cut by 4 bases and J by 6 bases, with 17 bases left in between. The chain's CDR3 is CASSPRGDTAQPQHF. CDR3 sequence (DNA): TGTGCCAGCAGCCCACGCGGGGACACAGCTCAGCCCCAGCATTTT.